This TCR beta chain was sequenced in a study of spatial heterogeneity in lung cancer. Study overall: As counted in raw reads, each unique TCR and UMI combination appeared more than ten times on average.

In its sample, this clonotype was seen many times. Time point reported: sample taken at primary tumor resection. The sequenced material consisted of unsorted whole RNA from tumor, nontumor lung or frozen PBMC. CDR1 is MNHEY, CDR2 SMNVEV, per germline (reference sequence). This CDR3 comprises 14 residues. V dropped 7 bases and J dropped 5; count of bases not matched to a gene: 5. The library protocol tagged each TCR cDNA with a unique molecular identifier. TCRdb redid the calling of the 5' RACE reads with MiXCR, one entry per CDR3 protein. The sample comprises approximately 7,200 distinct CDR3 sequences, about 5% of which are singletons, and 6.5% to 8.5% rests with the top ten.

Specimen: normal lung tissue next to the tumor, collected at surgery. The TCR was taken from a female donor with early-stage non-small cell lung cancer. The chain uses TRBV27 and TRBJ2-2; TRBD1 agrees at 9 bases. CDR3 nucleotides: TGTGCCAGCAACAGGGGGCTGGGTACCGGGGAGCTGTTTTTT. As protein: CASNRGLGTGELFF.